The T cell receptor beta chain under discussion was sequenced for a study of blood T cell repertoires in COVID-19. With 8 bases removed from V and 4 bases from J, the gap between germline ends came to 14 bases. CDR3 size: 14 residues. The germline gives CDR1 SNHLY, CDR2 FYNNEI. The table came from immunoSEQ multiplex PCR; TCRdb's copy has only in-frame clones and leaves some out. The sample has some 210,000 clones; roughly 92% are singletons. What was sequenced was peripheral blood. V usage is TRBV2 and J usage is TRBJ1-4, with TRBD1 as a possible D gene (5 bases). This sequence was found in a man aged 60 to 69 with COVID-19, enrolled during active disease. The CDR3 here is CASQGAAYNEKLFF. The CDR3 bases are TGTGCCAGCCAAGGGGCAGCCTATAATGAAAAACTGTTTTTT.